The T cell receptor beta chain described here comes from a study of shared clonotypes between healthy human individuals. Libraries were prepared by immunoSEQ multiplex PCR; TCRdb keeps only in-frame clonotypes and omits some of them. The table includes about 380,000 clones, about 96% detected once. J lost 11 bases, V lost 2 bases, and 12 bases had no gene match. Germline assignment: CDR1 MGHDK and CDR2 SYGVNS. This CDR3 is built from 15 residues. The TCR originated in a man aged 25-45 years in good health. Specimen: memory CD8+ T cells sorted from blood. Subset: CD45RO+ cells pooled with CCR7-negative TemRA cells. The chain joins TRBV25-1 to TRBJ2-1; TRBD2 matches 7 bases. The CDR3 nucleotides are TGTGCCAGCAGTGAAAGAGGGGCTGGCGGGGGTAAGCAGTTCTTC. This sequence encodes CASSERGAGGGKQFF.